A single sample is the source of the 28 T cell receptor beta chains below, sequenced in a study of breast tumors, draining lymph nodes, adjacent tissues. Samples came from axillary lymph nodes draining the breast cancer. TCRdb processed the multiplex PCR reads anew with MiXCR; each CDR3 protein has one entry. Of some 230,000 distinct CDR3 sequences in the sample, under 40% were seen once. Sequenced input: axillary lymph node tissue. All receptors come from a female donor with breast cancer. Some clones in this sample may be carry-over from other donors' samples.

This clonotype was counted at least ten times. The V call is TRBV7-2, the J call TRBJ1-5; D unresolved. The germline CDR1 and CDR2 sequences are SGHTA and FQGNSA. The CDR3 covers 12 residues. V dropped 3 bases and J dropped 3 bases, with 3 bases sitting between them. Written as DNA, the CDR3 is TGTGCCAGCAGCTTCGACAATCAGCCCCAGCATTTT. Amino acids: CASSFDNQPQHF.

The genes are TRBV25-1 and TRBJ1-5; D is possibly TRBD1 (6 bases). V lost 4 bases and J lost 5, with 21 bases in between. The CDR3 is 17 amino acids. Germline V gives CDR1 MGHDK, CDR2 SYGVNS. CDR3 DNA: TGTGCCAGCAGTGGATTCGGCGGGGGCGGTGTTGATCAGCCCCAGCATTTT. Translating it yields CASSGFGGGGVDQPQHF.

This chain uses TRBV6-6 with TRBJ2-1; D might be TRBD2 (5 bases). Trimming stripped 6 bases from V and 0 bases from J, with 12 bases between. The germline gives CDR1 MNHNY, CDR2 SVGAGI (reference sequence). This CDR3 comprises 15 residues. The CDR3 nucleotides read TGTGCCAGCAGACATACTAGAAGCTCCTACAATGAGCAGTTCTTC. It encodes CASRHTRSSYNEQFF.

J is TRBJ2-2 and V is TRBV5-6; 9 nucleotides match TRBD1. J gave up 2 bases and V 4 bases, and 3 bases lay outside the gene matches. Germline V gene lookup returns CDR1 SGHDT and CDR2 YYEEEE. CDR3 size: 15 residues. The CDR3 is CASSTGQGNTGELFF. The CDR3 DNA is TGTGCCAGCAGCACGGGACAGGGAAACACCGGGGAGCTGTTTTTT.

Ten or more counts support this clonotype. The chain carries TRBV6-5 and TRBJ2-7, with 8 positions matching TRBD1. The CDR3 totals 15 residues. V lost 8 bases to trimming and J lost 3 bases; unmatched junction nucleotides: 12. CDR1 is MNHEY and CDR2 is SVGAGI in the germline V gene. The DNA for the CDR3 is TGTGCCAGCTCTCGGGTCGGACAGGGCATCTACGAGCAGTACTTC. As protein: CASSRVGQGIYEQYF.

Ten or more counts support this clonotype. The chain recombines TRBV5-6 with TRBJ2-7, with D possibly TRBD2 on 6 matching bases. Trimming removed 1 base at V and 6 bases at J, with 11 bases between. The germline gives CDR1 SGHDT, CDR2 YYEEEE. CDR3 length: 13 residues. CDR3 in amino acids: CASSLSAGFEQYF. The CDR3 nucleotides are TGTGCCAGCAGCTTGAGTGCGGGATTCGAGCAGTACTTC. Based on the CDR3 plus reference TRBV5-6 and TRBJ2-7, the full variable domain is DAGVTQSPTHLIKTRGQQVTLRCSPKSGHDTVSWYQQALGQGPQFIFQYYEEEERQRGNFPDRFSGHQFPNYSSELNVNALLLGDSALYLCASSLSAGFEQYFGPGTRLTVT.

This clonotype was observed at least ten times. An end of the junction differs from the germline gene, which may be a read error. The rearrangement joins TRBV7-9 to TRBJ1-2, with 7 bases aligning to TRBD1. The germline gives CDR1 SEHNR, CDR2 FQNEAQ (reference sequence). There are 15 residues in the CDR3. CDR3 sequence (DNA): TGTGCCAGCAGCCGAACCCAGGGGGATGTCTATGGCTACCCCTTC. Protein product: CASSRTQGDVYGYPF.

On this clonotype: Just one base apart from a much larger clone, this may be a read error. The rearrangement joins TRBV6-6 to TRBJ1-2, with D perhaps matching TRBD1 (5 bases). The germline CDR1 and CDR2 sequences are MNHNY and SVGAGI (reference sequence). The CDR3 covers 13 residues. V was clipped by 4 bases and J by 8 bases, with 14 bases between them. The CDR3, as DNA: TGTGCCAGCAGTTCCTCGAAAGGGGAGGGCTACACCTTC. This encodes CASSSSKGEGYTF.

About this clonotype itself: A much bigger clone sits one base away, suggesting this may be a read error. The V and J genes are TRBV3-1 and TRBJ1-4; D is ambiguous. With 1 base removed from V and 11 bases from J, the gap between germline ends came to 17 bases. Germline CDR1 and CDR2: LGHDT and YNNKEL (reference sequence). CDR3 size: 15 residues. The CDR3 sequence is CASSQVEIGNWKLFF. In nucleotides, the CDR3 is TGTGCCAGCAGCCAAGTTGAGATAGGGAACTGGAAACTGTTTTTT.

This clonotype was counted ten times or more. This chain joins TRBV5-1 and TRBJ2-5; D is possibly TRBD2 (6 bases). Germline V gene data show CDR1 as SGHRS and CDR2 as YFSETQ. With 2 bases removed from V and 0 bases from J, the gap between germline ends came to 11 bases. The CDR3 contains 15 residues. The CDR3 DNA reads as TGCGCCAGCAGCTTAGAAGGGACTCACCAAGAGACCCAGTACTTC. This sequence encodes CASSLEGTHQETQYF.

This clonotype has only a few counts. The rearrangement joins TRBV6-1 to TRBJ2-7; no firm D call. Germline CDR1 and CDR2: MNHNS and SASEGT. V was trimmed by 1 base and J by 1 base, leaving 5 bases between them. This CDR3 region has 13 residues. CDR3 sequence (DNA): TGTGCCAGCAGTGAAGGTTTGTCCTACGAGCAGTACTTC. Amino acid sequence: CASSEGLSYEQYF.

This chain links TRBV7-9 with TRBJ2-3; 10 bases match TRBD1. V lost 3 bases and J lost 4; bases outside the gene matches: 7. The CDR3 has 16 residues. CDR1 and CDR2 from the germline V gene are SEHNR and FQNEAQ (reference sequence). The CDR3 DNA follows: TGTGCCAGCAGCTTCCCGGGACAGGGGCAAGCAGATACGCAGTATTTT. It specifies CASSFPGQGQADTQYF.

At least ten counts were recorded for this clonotype. The CDR3 spells CASSLERRNEQFF. CDR3 nucleotides: TGTGCCAGCAGCTTGGAGCGGAGGAATGAGCAGTTCTTC. V and J are TRBV11-2 and TRBJ2-1, with D possibly TRBD2 on 5 matching bases. The ends were cut back, 3 bases at V and 7 bases at J, with 10 bases in the middle. CDR3 length equals 13 residues. Looked up from germline, CDR1 is SGHAT and CDR2 is FQNNGV.

This clonotype was detected once. The chain joins TRBV7-2 to TRBJ2-6; 8 nucleotides match TRBD1. V shed 5 bases and J 6 bases; nucleotides not matched to a gene: 6. This CDR3 has 15 amino acids. Germline V lookup: CDR1 SGHTA, CDR2 FQGNSA. CDR3 region: CASSGQGPEANVLTF. The DNA for the CDR3 is TGTGCCAGCAGCGGACAGGGACCGGAGGCCAACGTCCTGACTTTC.

This clonotype was detected many times. The V gene is TRBV6-9, the J gene TRBJ1-5, with D uncertain. This CDR3 is built from 13 residues. The V gene's germline CDR1 is MNHGY and CDR2 SVAAGI. The V end was cut by 7 bases, the J end by 3 bases, with 10 bases between. CDR3 bases: TGTGCCAGCACCAGTAGGTTCAATCAGCCCCAGCATTTT. Residues: CASTSRFNQPQHF.

The chain links TRBV2 to TRBJ2-4; D unclear. V was cut by 3 bases and J by 3 bases, with 15 bases left in between. Germline CDR1 and CDR2: SNHLY and FYNNEI. This CDR3 is built from 16 residues. The CDR3 sequence is CASSDYRTDNKNIQYF. The CDR3 DNA reads TGTGCCAGCAGTGACTATAGGACCGACAACAAAAACATTCAGTACTTC. Full variable domain (remainder filled in from reference TRBV2 and TRBJ2-4): EPEVTQTPSHQVTQMGQEVILRCVPISNHLYFYWYRQILGQKVEFLVSFYNNEISEKSEIFDDQFSVERPDGSNFTLKIRSTKLEDSAMYFCASSDYRTDNKNIQYFGAGTRLSVL.

V gene TRBV5-4 combines with J gene TRBJ2-7; 8 bases are a match to TRBD2. CDR3 length: 15 amino acids. Germline CDR1 and CDR2: SGHNT and YYREEE (reference sequence). The junction had 5 bases not matched to a gene; V was cut back by 2 bases and J by 1 base. The DNA of the CDR3 is TGTGCCAGCAGCTTTAGCGGGACGGGTTCCTACGAGCAGTACTTC. It encodes CASSFSGTGSYEQYF. Looking up the rest from reference TRBV5-4 and TRBJ2-7 gives the full variable domain: ETGVTQSPTHLIKTRGQQVTLRCSSQSGHNTVSWYQQALGQGPQFIFQYYREEENGRGNFPPRFSGLQFPNYSSELNVNALELDDSALYLCASSFSGTGSYEQYFGPGTRLTVT.

A word on this clonotype: This may arise from a read error, as a much more abundant clone is one base away. This rearrangement joins TRBV5-6 to TRBJ2-2; TRBD1 is a possible D gene (5 bases). CDR1 is SGHDT, CDR2 YYEEEE, per germline. The CDR3 is 14 amino acids. The V gene lost 1 base and the J gene lost 5 bases, with 9 bases spanning the gap. As DNA, the CDR3 is TGTGCCAGCAGCTTGTATGGGGCAACCGGGGAGCTGTTTTTT. Residues: CASSLYGATGELFF. Drawing the rest from reference TRBV5-6 and TRBJ2-2, the complete variable domain is DAGVTQSPTHLIKTRGQQVTLRCSPKSGHDTVSWYQQALGQGPQFIFQYYEEEERQRGNFPDRFSGHQFPNYSSELNVNALLLGDSALYLCASSLYGATGELFFGEGSRLTVL.

This clonotype was counted ten times or more. The chain joins TRBV7-9 to TRBJ2-3; 7 nucleotides agree with TRBD2. The CDR3 totals 15 residues. V lost 5 bases to trimming and J lost 0 bases; unmatched junction nucleotides: 5. The germline V gene has CDR1 SEHNR and CDR2 FQNEAQ (reference sequence). The CDR3, as DNA: TGTGCCAGCAGCGCCAGCGGGACTAGCACAGATACGCAGTATTTT. Its protein product is CASSASGTSTDTQYF. Full variable domain (missing parts from reference TRBV7-9 and TRBJ2-3): DTGVSQNPRHKITKRGQNVTFRCDPISEHNRLYWYRQTLGQGPEFLTYFQNEAQLEKSRLLSDRFSAERPKGSFSTLEIQRTEQGDSAMYLCASSASGTSTDTQYFGPGTRLTVL.

This clonotype has a count of ten or more. The genes are TRBV3-1 and TRBJ1-3; 9 bases fit TRBD1. CDR1 and CDR2 (germline): LGHDT, YNNKEL (reference sequence). The CDR3 consists of 15 residues. With 3 bases clipped from V and 3 bases from J, the junction kept 3 bases outside the gene matches. CDR3 residues: CASSHGTGNGNTIYF. CDR3 coding DNA: TGTGCCAGCAGCCACGGGACAGGGAATGGAAACACCATATATTTT.

This clonotype was counted many times. J is TRBJ2-5 and V is TRBV7-6, with 12 bases matching TRBD2. V gave up 5 bases and J gave up 5 bases; unmatched junction bases: 6. This CDR3 comprises 15 residues. CDR1 is SGHVS and CDR2 is FNYEAQ in the germline V gene. As DNA, the CDR3 is TGTGCCAGCAGCCAGGGACTAGCGGGTAGGGAGACCCAGTACTTC. As protein: CASSQGLAGRETQYF.

This clonotype was observed at least ten times. The chain uses TRBV5-1 and TRBJ2-3, with D unresolved. This CDR3 has 13 amino acids. The germline CDR1 and CDR2 sequences are SGHRS and YFSETQ. V shed 3 bases and J shed 4 bases, with 9 bases lying between them. In DNA, the CDR3 is TGCGCCAGCAGCTCGGACCAATCAGATACGCAGTATTTT. It codes for CASSSDQSDTQYF.

In its sample, this clonotype was seen a few times. This rearrangement joins TRBV6-5 to TRBJ1-6; TRBD1 might be the D (6 bases). CDR1 and CDR2 (germline): MNHEY, SVGAGI. The CDR3 length is 14 residues. V was pared by 5 bases and J by 6 bases, with 11 bases between. CDR3 protein: CASSHQQGNSPLHF. The CDR3, as DNA: TGTGCCAGCAGTCACCAACAGGGTAATTCACCCCTCCACTTT.

The sample holds many counts of this clonotype. The chain links TRBV19 to TRBJ2-1; 8 positions agree with TRBD1. Germline values: CDR1 LNHDA, CDR2 SQIVND (reference sequence). V shed 4 bases, J shed 4 bases, and the junction held 12 bases outside the gene matches. The CDR3 extends over 17 amino acids. The CDR3 loop is CASSTLGQGLMYNEQFF. The CDR3 DNA reads as TGTGCCAGTAGTACCCTAGGACAGGGCCTTATGTACAATGAGCAGTTCTTC.

In this sample, this clonotype turned up many times. V and J are TRBV9 and TRBJ1-2; TRBD1 agrees at 10 bases. V dropped 4 bases and J dropped 3; count of bases not matched to a gene: 6. The CDR3 loop spans 15 amino acids. Germline CDR1 reads SGDLS; CDR2 reads YYNGEE. The CDR3 DNA follows: TGTGCCAGCAGCCCGGGGACAGGGGAGGACTATGGCTACACCTTC. Translation: CASSPGTGEDYGYTF.

This clonotype has ten or more counts. J is TRBJ1-3 and V is TRBV20-1; D gene uncertain. The CDR3 extends over 16 amino acids. V shed 1 base and J shed 1 base, with 14 bases lying between them. The germline V gene has CDR1 DFQATT and CDR2 SNEGSKA (reference sequence). In DNA, the CDR3 is TGCAGTGCTAGAGGCCAACAAGGGAGGTCTGGAAACACCATATATTTT. Protein sequence: CSARGQQGRSGNTIYF.

This clonotype has ten or more counts. The chain joins TRBV12-3 or TRBV12-4 to TRBJ2-1; 11 nucleotides agree with TRBD2. This CDR3 has 14 residues. Unmatched junction bases numbered 3, after V lost 2 bases and J lost 9 bases. The CDR3 nucleotides are TGTGCCAGCAGTTTAAGACTAGCGGGAAGTGAGCAGTTCTTC. It translates to CASSLRLAGSEQFF.

This clonotype has ten or more counts. This chain connects TRBV15 to TRBJ2-7; no clear D. This CDR3 comprises 14 residues. V was trimmed by 1 base and J by 3 bases, leaving 10 bases between them. CDR1 and CDR2 from the germline V gene are LNHNV and YYDKDF (reference sequence). This chain's CDR3 is CATSRGAGDYEQYF. The CDR3 nucleotides read TGTGCCACCAGCAGAGGGGCTGGGGACTACGAGCAGTACTTC.